The source of this T cell receptor (beta chain) is a study of blood T cell repertoires in COVID-19. This CDR3 is built from 14 residues. CDR1 is LNHDA, CDR2 SQIVND, per germline (reference sequence). Losses at the gene ends were 8 bases for V and 1 base for J; bases not matched to a gene: 5. Original processing methods: Amplification of reference gene primers provided the estimated nucleated cell counts. Sequencing was performed with immunoSEQ multiplex PCR; in TCRdb, only in-frame clones are kept and a portion is missing. V and J calls and clone size are those listed in that table; D and trimming were worked out from the DNA. The sample has some 210,000 clones, roughly four fifths seen once; the top ten hold 6.5% to 9%.

Sequenced input: peripheral blood. The source is a woman between 50 and 59 years old with active or convalescent COVID-19. The chain links TRBV19 to TRBJ2-3; 8 nucleotides align to TRBD2. This CDR3 reads CASSPGGGTDTQYF. CDR3 DNA: TGTGCCAGTTCTCCCGGGGGGGGCACAGATACGCAGTATTTT.